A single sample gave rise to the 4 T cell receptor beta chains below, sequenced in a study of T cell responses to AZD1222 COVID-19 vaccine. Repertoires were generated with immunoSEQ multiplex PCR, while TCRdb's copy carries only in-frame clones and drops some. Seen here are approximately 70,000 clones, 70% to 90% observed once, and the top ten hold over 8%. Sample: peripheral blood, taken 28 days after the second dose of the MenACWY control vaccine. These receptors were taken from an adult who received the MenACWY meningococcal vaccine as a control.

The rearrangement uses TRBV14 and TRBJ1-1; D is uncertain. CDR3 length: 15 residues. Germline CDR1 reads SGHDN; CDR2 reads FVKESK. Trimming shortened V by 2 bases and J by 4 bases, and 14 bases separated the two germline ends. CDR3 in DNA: TGTGCCAGCAGCCAAACCAGCTTAGGAGGCACTGAAGCTTTCTTT. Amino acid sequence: CASSQTSLGGTEAFF.

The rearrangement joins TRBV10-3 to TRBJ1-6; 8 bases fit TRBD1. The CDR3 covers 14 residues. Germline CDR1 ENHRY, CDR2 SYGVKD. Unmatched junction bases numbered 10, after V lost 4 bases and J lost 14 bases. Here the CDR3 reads CAISVSDRASTLHF. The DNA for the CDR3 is TGTGCCATCAGTGTCTCGGACAGGGCATCCACCCTCCACTTT.

The CDR3 DNA reads TGTGCCAGCAGCGCGTACCAGGGGGGGCGGCCTTTAGGCTACACCTTC. Amino acids: CASSAYQGGRPLGYTF. The chain recombines TRBV9 with TRBJ1-2, with 7 bases lining up with TRBD1. The CDR3 covers 16 residues. V was pared by 3 bases and J by 8 bases, with 16 bases of the junction left unmatched. Germline V lookup: CDR1 SGDLS, CDR2 YYNGEE.

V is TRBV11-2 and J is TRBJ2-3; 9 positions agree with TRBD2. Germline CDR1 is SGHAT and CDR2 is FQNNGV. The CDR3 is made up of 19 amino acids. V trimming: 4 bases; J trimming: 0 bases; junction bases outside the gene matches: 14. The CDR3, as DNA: TGTGCCAGCAGCTCTTGGGCGGGGGGGAGGAGTGCTAGCACAGATACGCAGTATTTT. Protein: CASSSWAGGRSASTDTQYF.